A selection of T cell receptor beta chains follows, all from one sample in a study of beta chain features in type 1 diabetes. This table comes from immunoSEQ multiplex PCR, and its TCRdb copy is limited to in-frame clones, with some not included. The top ten clones hold around 0.015% of a sample with around 300,000 clones, 11% of them seen once. The source material was naive CD4+ T cells from blood. The receptors here all came from a young woman in good health. Both conserved end residues are part of each CDR3. A D gene is named only where the DNA matches it firmly. Size tells how often a clone was seen (once, few, many) or the class of an expanded clone, and some rows leave it out.

d_call	clone_size	v_call	j_call	cdr3_aa	cdr3_nt
.	few	TRBV29-1	TRBJ1-2	CSVGNSYGYTF	TGCAGCGTTGGGAACAGCTATGGCTACACCTTC
TRBD1	.	TRBV30	TRBJ1-5	CAWSGTGAGLQQPQHF	TGTGCCTGGAGCGGGACAGGCGCTGGATTACAACAGCCCCAGCATTTT
.	few	TRBV28	TRBJ2-7	CASSLLVTGHQSFQQYF	TGTGCCAGCAGTTTATTGGTTACTGGACACCAGTCTTTCCAGCAGTACTTC
TRBD1	.	TRBV11-1	TRBJ2-2	CASSLARQGELFF	TGTGCCAGCAGCTTAGCACGACAGGGCGAGCTGTTTTTT
TRBD1	few	TRBV4-2	TRBJ2-4	CASSQGDRDLAKNIQYF	TGTGCCAGCAGCCAAGGAGACAGGGACCTAGCCAAAAACATTCAGTACTTC
TRBD2	.	TRBV7-2	TRBJ2-2	CASSPSAGGPGELFF	TGTGCCAGCAGCCCTTCAGCGGGAGGCCCCGGGGAGCTGTTTTTT
TRBD1	.	TRBV9	TRBJ1-2	CASSTTTGGTGGGYTF	TGTGCCAGCAGCACAACCACAGGGGGGACAGGGGGTGGCTACACCTTC
TRBD1	.	TRBV5-1	TRBJ2-7	CASTETGTGSYEQYF	TGCGCCAGCACCGAAACCGGGACAGGCTCCTACGAGCAGTACTTC
.	few	TRBV4-3	TRBJ2-4	CASSQDAAGSKNIQYF	TGCGCCAGCAGCCAAGATGCGGCAGGGTCCAAAAACATTCAGTACTTC
TRBD2	.	TRBV5-1	TRBJ2-1	CASSLLAGDEGEQFF	TGCGCCAGCAGCTTGCTAGCGGGAGACGAGGGTGAGCAGTTCTTC
TRBD1	few	TRBV9	TRBJ2-2	CASSATGDTGELFF	TGTGCCAGCAGCGCCACAGGGGACACCGGGGAGCTGTTTTTT
TRBD2	.	TRBV28	TRBJ2-3	CASNREDTDTQYF	TGTGCCAGCAACCGGGAGGACACAGATACGCAGTATTTT
TRBD1	.	TRBV5-1	TRBJ1-2	CASSLAGDRDHGYTF	TGCGCCAGCAGCTTGGCCGGGGACAGGGACCATGGCTACACCTTC
.	once	TRBV25-1	TRBJ2-7	CASSPQNYEQYF	TGTGCCAGCAGCCCACAGAACTACGAGCAGTACTTC
TRBD1	few	TRBV7-6	TRBJ2-4	CASSLGGTANIQYF	TGTGCCAGCAGCTTAGGTGGGACAGCAAACATTCAGTACTTC
.	.	TRBV29-1	TRBJ1-1	CSVRKADTEAFF	TGCAGCGTTCGAAAGGCGGACACTGAAGCTTTCTTT
TRBD1	.	TRBV23-1	TRBJ2-4	CASSQSIPSGQGVTKNIQYF	TGCGCCAGCAGTCAATCGATCCCTAGTGGACAGGGGGTAACCAAAAACATTCAGTACTTC
TRBD2	.	TRBV30	TRBJ2-7	CAWSAGLASEQYF	TGTGCCTGGAGTGCCGGACTAGCTTCTGAGCAGTACTTC
.	few	TRBV19	TRBJ2-1	CASSIQGSSYNEQFF	TGTGCCAGTAGTATACAAGGGAGCTCCTACAATGAGCAGTTCTTC
TRBD1	few	TRBV7-9	TRBJ2-7	CASSLMGTGAYEQYF	TGTGCCAGCAGCTTAATGGGGACAGGGGCCTACGAGCAGTACTTC
TRBD2	few	TRBV7-9	TRBJ2-7	CASSPTWTSGRGYEQYF	TGTGCCAGCAGCCCCACGTGGACTAGCGGGAGGGGCTACGAGCAGTACTTC
.	.	TRBV7-9	TRBJ2-1	CASSPPGPGSEVHEQFF	TGTGCCAGCAGCCCTCCCGGGCCCGGGAGCGAGGTTCATGAGCAGTTCTTC
TRBD1	.	TRBV7-3	TRBJ1-1	CASSTGQGNTEAFF	TGTGCCAGCAGCACCGGACAGGGTAACACTGAAGCTTTCTTT
TRBD1	few	TRBV7-9	TRBJ1-1	CASSLAQGILNTEAFF	TGTGCCAGCAGCTTGGCACAGGGGATCTTGAACACTGAAGCTTTCTTT
TRBD2	.	TRBV6-1	TRBJ2-3	CASSGLAGVRTDTQYF	TGTGCCAGCAGTGGTCTAGCGGGAGTTCGCACAGATACGCAGTATTTT
TRBD1	.	TRBV5-1	TRBJ2-5	CASSLAAAGGETQYF	TGCGCCAGCAGCTTGGCCGCTGCAGGGGGAGAGACCCAGTACTTC
TRBD1	few	TRBV7-9	TRBJ2-1	CASRSTTGGAGEQFF	TGTGCCAGCAGAAGTACGACAGGGGGCGCGGGGGAGCAGTTCTTC
.	.	TRBV6-5	TRBJ1-4	CASSYSAVTLSEKLFF	TGTGCCAGCAGTTACTCGGCCGTGACTCTTTCTGAAAAACTGTTTTTT
.	few	TRBV7-2	TRBJ2-1	CASSLVLAAGEQFF	TGTGCCAGCAGCTTAGTGTTAGCGGCGGGTGAGCAGTTCTTC
.	.	TRBV7-9	TRBJ2-7	CASSGGGESSYEQYF	TGTGCCAGCAGCGGGGGCGGAGAAAGCTCCTACGAGCAGTACTTC
.	few	TRBV19	TRBJ2-5	CASRLSGREVWETQYF	TGTGCCAGTAGACTAAGTGGCAGGGAAGTGTGGGAGACCCAGTACTTC
TRBD1	.	TRBV5-4	TRBJ2-7	CASSPRTGDYEQYF	TGTGCCAGCAGCCCCCGGACAGGGGACTACGAGCAGTACTTC
TRBD2	few	TRBV30	TRBJ2-7	CAFGGGGYEQYF	TGTGCCTTCGGTGGGGGGGGGTACGAGCAGTACTTC
TRBD1	.	TRBV5-1	TRBJ1-2	CASSLGQGASGYTF	TGCGCCAGCAGCTTGGGACAGGGGGCGTCTGGCTACACCTTC
.	few	TRBV5-8	TRBJ2-5	CASSLGGARETQYF	TGTGCCAGCAGCTTAGGCGGGGCCCGGGAGACCCAGTACTTC
TRBD2	.	TRBV9	TRBJ2-3	CASSATMTSGRARDTQYF	TGTGCCAGCAGCGCCACCATGACTAGCGGGAGGGCCAGGGATACGCAGTATTTT
TRBD2	.	TRBV27	TRBJ2-7	CASSPPGLVSGEQYF	TGTGCCAGCAGTCCCCCGGGACTAGTATCCGGCGAGCAGTACTTC
TRBD2	few	TRBV7-3	TRBJ2-1	CASSLGGGNEQFF	TGTGCCAGCAGCTTAGGCGGGGGCAATGAGCAGTTCTTC
.	.	TRBV7-2	TRBJ2-3	CASSRQGGGRDTQYF	TGTGCCAGCAGCCGACAAGGGGGGGGCAGGGATACGCAGTATTTT
.	few	TRBV4-3	TRBJ2-3	CASSQDRLGPDTQYF	TGCGCCAGCAGCCAAGATCGGCTAGGCCCAGATACGCAGTATTTT
.	few	TRBV4-2	TRBJ1-4	CASGNQRGEKLFF	TGTGCCAGCGGAAATCAAAGGGGTGAAAAACTGTTTTTT
TRBD2	few	TRBV2	TRBJ2-1	CASWGTISGKYNEQFF	TGTGCCAGCTGGGGGACCATTAGCGGGAAGTACAATGAGCAGTTCTTC
TRBD1	.	TRBV28	TRBJ1-4	CASFSMTGTDEKLFF	TGTGCCAGCTTCTCCATGACAGGGACGGACGAAAAACTGTTTTTT
TRBD2	.	TRBV18	TRBJ2-1	CASSPQGLAGGNEQFF	TGTGCCAGCTCACCACAGGGACTAGCGGGAGGTAATGAGCAGTTCTTC
.	.	TRBV28	TRBJ1-5	CASTLNQGTQPQHF	TGTGCCAGCACCCTCAACCAGGGGACTCAGCCCCAGCATTTT
TRBD2	.	TRBV20-1	TRBJ2-5	CSARGGETQYF	TGCAGTGCTCGGGGGGGCGAGACCCAGTACTTC
TRBD1	few	TRBV29-1	TRBJ2-7	CSARGQGQTYEQYF	TGCAGCGCCCGGGGACAGGGTCAAACTTACGAGCAGTACTTC
.	.	TRBV4-3	TRBJ1-5	CASSQDLRVQGFEQPQHF	TGCGCCAGCAGCCAAGATCTTAGGGTGCAGGGGTTTGAACAGCCCCAGCATTTT
TRBD2	few	TRBV4-3	TRBJ2-1	CASSQGTSGMVEQFF	TGCGCCAGCAGCCAAGGTACTAGCGGGATGGTTGAGCAGTTCTTC